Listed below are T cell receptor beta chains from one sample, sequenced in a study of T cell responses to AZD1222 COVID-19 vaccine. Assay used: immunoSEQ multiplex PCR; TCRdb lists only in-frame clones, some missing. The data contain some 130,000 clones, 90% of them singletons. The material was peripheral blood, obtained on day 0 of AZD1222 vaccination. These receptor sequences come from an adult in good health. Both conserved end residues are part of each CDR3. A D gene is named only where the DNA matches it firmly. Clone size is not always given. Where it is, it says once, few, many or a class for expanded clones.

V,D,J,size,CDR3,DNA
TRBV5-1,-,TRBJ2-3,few,CASNFGPPDTQYF,TGCGCCAGCAATTTTGGTCCCCCAGATACGCAGTATTTT
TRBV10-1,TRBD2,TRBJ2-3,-,CASSVGASGIDTQYF,TGCGCCAGCAGTGTAGGGGCTAGCGGGATTGATACGCAGTATTTT
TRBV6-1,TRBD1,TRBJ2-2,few,CASSEYLRTGVDTGELFF,TGTGCCAGCAGTGAATACCTCCGGACAGGGGTGGACACCGGGGAGCTGTTTTTT
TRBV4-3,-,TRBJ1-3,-,CASSSRQRSNTIYF,TGCGCCAGCAGCTCGAGACAGCGGTCCAACACCATATATTTT
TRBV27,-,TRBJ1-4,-,CASSPKDQIYAEKLFF,TGTGCCAGCAGCCCTAAGGACCAAATCTACGCTGAAAAACTGTTTTTT
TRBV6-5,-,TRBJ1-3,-,CASSYTSGPGNTIYF,TGTGCCAGCAGTTACACGTCGGGTCCGGGAAACACCATATATTTT
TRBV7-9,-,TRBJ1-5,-,CASSLDFFGNQPQHF,TGTGCCAGCAGCCTGGACTTCTTTGGGAATCAGCCCCAGCATTTT
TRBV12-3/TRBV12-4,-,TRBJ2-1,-,CASSWGQPRFF,TGTGCCAGCAGTTGGGGCCAGCCGAGGTTCTTC
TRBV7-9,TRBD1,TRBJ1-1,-,CASSLRGQGPNTEAFF,TGTGCCAGCAGCTTAAGGGGGCAGGGCCCTAACACTGAAGCTTTCTTT
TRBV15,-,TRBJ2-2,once,CATSRGTETGELFF,TGTGCCACCAGCAGAGGGACGGAGACCGGGGAGCTGTTTTTT
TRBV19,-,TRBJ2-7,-,CASSPRTASYEQYF,TGTGCCAGTAGTCCAAGGACAGCCTCCTACGAGCAGTACTTC
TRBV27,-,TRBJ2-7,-,CASRDRPHYEQYF,TGTGCCAGCAGGGACAGACCACACTACGAGCAGTACTTC
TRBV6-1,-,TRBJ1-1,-,CASSAGPIFTEAFF,TGTGCCAGCAGTGCCGGGCCCATTTTCACTGAAGCTTTCTTT
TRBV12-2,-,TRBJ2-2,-,CASRLSGGAYSGELFF,TGTGCAAGTCGCTTGAGCGGGGGGGCCTACTCCGGGGAGCTGTTTTTT
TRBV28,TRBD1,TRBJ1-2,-,CASSSTQGWNGYTF,TGTGCCAGCAGCTCAACACAGGGGTGGAATGGCTACACCTTC
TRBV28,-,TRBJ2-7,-,CASSLPNYEQYF,TGTGCCAGCAGTTTACCGAACTACGAGCAGTACTTC
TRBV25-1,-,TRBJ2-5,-,CASSESIQETQYF,TGTGCCAGCAGTGAATCGATTCAAGAGACCCAGTACTTC
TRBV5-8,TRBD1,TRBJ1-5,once,CASSMGNLDRGPNQPQHF,TGTGCCAGCAGCATGGGGAACCTGGACAGGGGGCCCAATCAGCCCCAGCATTTT
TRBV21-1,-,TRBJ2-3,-,CASSTQGQASTDTQYF,TGTGCCAGCAGCACCCAGGGACAGGCAAGCACAGATACGCAGTATTTT
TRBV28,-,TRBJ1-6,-,CASRKGGAYSPLHF,TGTGCCAGCAGAAAGGGGGGAGCCTATTCACCCCTCCACTTT
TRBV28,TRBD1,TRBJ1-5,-,CASSLTGPNQPQHF,TGTGCCAGCAGTTTGACAGGGCCGAATCAGCCCCAGCATTTT
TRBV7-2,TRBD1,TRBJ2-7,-,CASSGWDRGFYEQYF,TGTGCCAGCAGCGGGTGGGACAGGGGATTCTACGAGCAGTACTTC
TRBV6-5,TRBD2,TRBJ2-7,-,CASSYAGGSSSYEQYF,TGTGCCAGCAGTTACGCGGGAGGATCGAGCTCCTACGAGCAGTACTTC
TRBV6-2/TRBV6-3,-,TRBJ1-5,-,CASSPRVTVNQPQHF,TGTGCCAGCAGTCCCCGGGTCACTGTCAATCAGCCCCAGCATTTT
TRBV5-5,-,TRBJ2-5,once,CASSLDIGETQYF,TGTGCCAGCAGCTTAGATATAGGAGAGACCCAGTACTTC
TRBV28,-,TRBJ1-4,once,CASSLPSNEKLFF,TGTGCCAGCAGTTTACCCTCGAATGAAAAACTGTTTTTT
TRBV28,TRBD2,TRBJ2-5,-,CASSLWGGETQYF,TGTGCCAGCAGTTTGTGGGGGGGGGAGACCCAGTACTTC
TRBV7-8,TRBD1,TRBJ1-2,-,CASTIGPGGARGYTF,TGTGCCAGCACCATAGGCCCAGGGGGCGCCCGGGGCTACACCTTC
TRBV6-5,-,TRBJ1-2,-,CASRPLRGSSGYTF,TGTGCCAGCAGACCCCTTAGAGGGTCCAGTGGCTACACCTTC
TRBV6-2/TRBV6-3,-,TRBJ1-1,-,CASSYSLGAGTEAFF,TGTGCCAGCAGTTACAGTCTGGGGGCAGGCACTGAAGCTTTCTTT
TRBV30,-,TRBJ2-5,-,CAWTPAGYQETQYF,TGTGCCTGGACGCCCGCCGGGTACCAAGAGACCCAGTACTTC
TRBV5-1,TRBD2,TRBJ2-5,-,CASSRGTSGQETQYF,TGCGCCAGCAGTCGCGGGACTAGCGGCCAAGAGACCCAGTACTTC
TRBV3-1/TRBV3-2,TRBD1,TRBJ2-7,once,CASSLTGEYTYEQYF,TGTGCCAGCAGCTTAACAGGGGAGTACACCTACGAGCAGTACTTC
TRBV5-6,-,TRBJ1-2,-,CASSDRLYGYTF,TGTGCCAGTTCGGACAGACTCTATGGCTACACCTTC
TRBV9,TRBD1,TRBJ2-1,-,CASSVSTGLYNEQFF,TGTGCCAGCAGCGTATCGACAGGGTTGTACAATGAGCAGTTCTTC